Only a few counts were recorded for the clone carrying this T cell receptor (beta chain). Its target is unknown. This CDR3 spans 18 amino acids. The isolated RNA, all of it, was reverse transcribed, so expressed TCRB transcripts were what got sequenced. This table comes from immunoSEQ multiplex PCR, and its TCRdb copy is limited to in-frame clones, with some not included. The sample comprises under 300,000 clones, 16% of which are singletons, and less than 0.09% rests with the top ten. The record originates from a study of beta chain features in type 1 diabetes. Study information: Patients were similar to healthy donors in age and gender (as well as in cell yields).

Study-level findings and limits: When Type 1 diabetes patients were examined, their TCRB CDR3s proved moderately but significantly shorter in all four CD4+ subsets.

The receptor comes from a man aged 25 to 40 with type 1 diabetes. The V and J genes are TRBV21-1 and TRBJ2-3; the DNA was not used to check the table's D call, TRBD2. TRBV21-1 is marked as a pseudogene. Source material: naive CD4+ T cells from blood. CDR3 residues: CASSSGLAGGRSTDTQYF. The CDR3 DNA follows: TGTGCCAGCAGCTCGGGACTAGCGGGAGGGCGTAGCACAGATACGCAGTATTTT.